This T cell receptor (beta chain) was captured in a study of blood T cell repertoires in COVID-19. As handled by the study authors: The authors estimated nucleated cell counts from reference gene primer amplification. The data were produced by immunoSEQ multiplex PCR, yet TCRdb's version contains in-frame clones alone and is incomplete. V and J calls and clone size are given by that table; D and trimming were obtained from the DNA. This sample has almost 50,000 clones; about nine tenths occur once, and the top ten carry about 3.9%. Trimming took 5 bases from V and 5 from J; bases not matched to a gene: 9. The CDR3 length is 15 residues. From germline, CDR1 is MRHNA and CDR2 SNTAGT.

This clonotype originated in a human donor in a cohort sampled during active COVID-19. The gene calls are TRBV6-4 and TRBJ2-1; the match to TRBD1 covers 7 bases. The sequenced material came from peripheral blood. DNA for the CDR3: TGTGCCAGCAGTCCAAGAACAGGGGCCCACAATGAGCAGTTCTTC. Translating gives CASSPRTGAHNEQFF.